This entry lists 3 T cell receptor beta chains sequenced from one sample in a study of cytomegalovirus exposure and HLA in healthy donors. The PCR made use of 60 Vbeta and 13 Jbeta primers. TCRdb keeps only in-frame clones here, not all; method: immunoSEQ multiplex PCR. This table holds under 200,000 clones, about four fifths found once. Sequencing used PBMCs. The receptors were sampled from a male donor in good health and CMV-seronegative.

V usage is TRBV5-1 and J usage is TRBJ2-5, with 7 bases identical to TRBD2. The CDR3 loop spans 13 amino acids. V trimming: 2 bases; J trimming: 5 bases; junction bases outside the gene matches: 3. In germline, CDR1 is SGHRS, CDR2 YFSETQ. The CDR3: CASSFGSGETQYF. CDR3 in DNA: TGCGCCAGCAGCTTCGGTAGCGGGGAGACCCAGTACTTC.

The chain recombines TRBV25-1 with TRBJ2-7; 12 bases agree with TRBD2. The CDR3 is 14 residues long. Per the germline V gene, CDR1 is MGHDK and CDR2 is SYGVNS. V lost 4 bases, J lost 6 bases, and 4 bases stayed unmatched. CDR3 region: CASSGTSGTREQYF. The CDR3 DNA sequence: TGTGCCAGCAGTGGGACTAGCGGGACTCGCGAGCAGTACTTC.

The chain links TRBV19 to TRBJ2-7; 13 bases match TRBD2. Germline lookup yields CDR1 LNHDA and CDR2 SQIVND (reference sequence). The CDR3 runs 18 residues. With 1 base clipped from V and 2 bases from J, the junction kept 8 bases outside the gene matches. CDR3 coding DNA: TGTGCCAGTAGTATAGCTACCTCCGGGACTAGCGGGGCCTACGAGCAGTACTTC. Its protein product is CASSIATSGTSGAYEQYF.